This section outlines one T cell receptor (beta chain) sequence together with its context. Its recognized antigen is unknown. The germline gene is not matched at one end of the junction; a read error may be the cause. Including cysteine and phenylalanine, the CDR3 has 12 amino acids. Left in the record is the CDR3 DNA by itself, 36 bases read in frame from the first base. In the germline V gene (reference sequence), CDR1 corresponds to SSHAT and CDR2 to FNYEAQ. CD8 naive samples consisted of CD45RO-negative cells that were positively selected for CCR7, yielding a CD45RA+CCR7+ population without TemRA cells. The donors were healthy, HIV-negative adults with no recently reported acute infections or vaccinations. Only Caucasian adults living in Nashville, Tennessee, USA were represented among the donors. Blood was collected by leukapheresis, and PBMCs were isolated by Ficoll-Histopaque density gradient centrifugation and then cryopreserved in liquid nitrogen vapor phase. Analytical flow cytometry was used to check the purity and quantity of every magnetically sorted T cell population. From each sorted fraction, genomic DNA was isolated and quantified by UV absorbance on a Nanodrop 2000c.

Using the deep immunoSEQ assay, TCR CDR3 regions were amplified from genomic DNA by multiplex PCR. For each cell subset, the extracted genomic DNA was distributed evenly across all wells of several immunoSEQ 96-well plates, and each plate served as one replicate. For sorted subsets, each replicate PCR was loaded with 200 ng genomic DNA, equivalent to 30,000 or so T cell genomes. Purified libraries were quantified with a Qubit 3.0 fluorometer, sized on a Bioanalyzer 2100, and re-quantified with the KAPA Library Quantification kit. Every immunoSEQ 96-well plate was sequenced on a dedicated single-read 150-cycle Illumina NextSeq 550 flow cell. The paper's data handling went like this. Because the immunoSEQ output held only junctional sequences and lacked quality scores, the filtering could not match the filtering applied to full-length reads. Sequences were annotated with PyIR, a Python wrapper for IgBLAST v1.9, and V/J genes and CDR3 were assigned using IMGT germline references. Reads were filtered out if the reads had weak V/J assignments (E-value above 1e-6), no CDR3, stop codons, out-of-frame junctions, or ambiguous translated residues. A V3J clonotype was defined by an identical inferred V gene, J gene, and CDR3 amino acid sequence. Percentage overlap between repertoires was calculated by dividing the number of shared unique clonotypes by the size of the smaller repertoire. RTK rarefaction, the Chao1 estimator, and Recon v2.1 estimates of unobserved clonotypes were used to assess repertoire richness. For all TCRbeta clonotypes obtained by the gDNA method from a handful of donors, generation probabilities were computed with OLGA. Sourced from immuneACCESS, this table was stored by TCRdb with only in-frame sequences that have V and J called. A share of the clones is absent; for the studies checked, an unresolved V gene accounts for under half, and the remainder has no known explanation. V, J and clone size are those of that table, while D and trimming were read from the DNA. The sample table records about 2 million clones; about 95% of these occur just once. Together, the top ten hold 0.95% to 1.5% of the sample.

This sample is part of a study of shared clonotypes between healthy human individuals (TCRdb year 2020). Looking at the study overall: The cohort comprised two women and three men aged 18 to 49 years. Per donor, three plates each were used for CD4 naive and CD4 memory, two for CD8 naive, and one for CD8 memory. Blood TCR repertoires of a handful of healthy adults were deeply sequenced to estimate repertoire size and the extent of clonotype sharing between individuals. To increase sequencing depth and limit assay-specific biases, different laboratories used diverse techniques to prepare libraries and sequence TCR repertoires. Between about 0.9 and 10 billion PBMCs per donor were obtained by leukapheresis. The research as a whole found: Because the study included a small number of donors, the genetic and exposure-history diversity represented was limited. Sharing across several donors was observed for roughly 5% of naive CD4, less than 4% of naive CD8, 2% to 2.5% of memory CD4, and around 0.4% of memory CD8 clonotypes. Sampling was restricted to blood, and TCR repertoires in tissues likely differ from the TCR repertoires found in blood. Even with the large sequencing depth, rarefaction of the sorted-subset datasets indicated that sequencing was incomplete. Pairwise subsampling led to the expectation that sequencing depth would affect the degree of clonotype sharing among donors. Estimated clonotype richness was generally larger for naive than for memory subsets. Clonotypes shared by all four sorted-subset donors showed higher generation probabilities than non-shared clonotypes.

Sequencing was performed on naive CD8+ T cells sorted from blood. In the paper's terms, the cell subset or site label means: CD45RA+CCR7+. The receptor was derived from a man between 18 and 29 years old in good health. The chain couples TRBV7-7 to TRBJ1-4; the D gene identity is not certain. The sequenced DNA is TGTGCTAGCAGAGGGCTTAATGAAAAACTGTTTTTT. It is translated as CASRGLNEKLFF.